This passage covers 25 T cell receptor beta chains from one sample sequenced in a study of long-term antiretroviral therapy in people with HIV. immunoSEQ v3.0 was run at survey level. Measured with immunoSEQ multiplex PCR; TCRdb has only the in-frame clones, and not every one. Among about 33,000 clones listed, around 80% were seen once. Sequencing was performed on unsorted PBMCs, taken 2 years after starting antiretroviral therapy. The receptors originated from a woman aged 45-59 years with HIV.

The chain has TRBV27 and TRBJ2-1, with D tentatively TRBD2 (6 bases). Trimming shortened V by 6 bases and J by 0 bases, and 12 bases separated the two germline ends. Germline assignment: CDR1 MNHEY and CDR2 SMNVEV (reference sequence). CDR3 length equals 15 residues. CDR3 in DNA: TGTGCCAGCAGGGTGACTAGGGGCTCCTACAATGAGCAGTTCTTC. Amino acids: CASRVTRGSYNEQFF.

Remarks on this clone: The junction shows a germline mismatch at one end, possibly a read error. The V and J genes are TRBV13 and TRBJ2-1; D is perhaps TRBD1 (6 bases). Germline V gene data show CDR1 as PRHDT and CDR2 as FYEKMQ (reference sequence). The CDR3 totals 15 residues. The CDR3, as DNA: TGTGCCAGCAGCTTAGGACAGGGCTTCTACAATGAACAGTTCTTC. Translating it yields CASSLGQGFYNEQFF.

CDR3 region: CASSYRGGGYTF. The CDR3 bases are TGTGCCAGCAGTTACAGGGGTGGCGGCTACACCTTC. V is TRBV6-5 and J is TRBJ1-2, with D possibly TRBD1 on 5 matching bases. V was pared by 2 bases and J by 8 bases, with 9 bases between. The CDR3 totals 12 residues. Looked up from germline, CDR1 is MNHEY and CDR2 is SVGAGI.

This rearrangement joins TRBV7-9 to TRBJ2-5; TRBD1 might be the D (5 bases). Trimming took 0 bases from V and 2 from J, leaving 10 bases between them. Per germline, CDR1 SEHNR and CDR2 FQNEAQ (reference sequence). The CDR3 length is 15 residues. The CDR3 DNA reads TGTGCCAGCAGCTTAGCGCAAAACAGGCAAGAGACCCAGTACTTC. It is translated as CASSLAQNRQETQYF.

The chain is built from TRBV4-1 and TRBJ2-1; 8 bases are a match to TRBD2. The CDR3 runs to 13 residues. CDR1 is MGHRA, CDR2 YSYEKL, per germline. Unmatched junction bases numbered 4, after V lost 0 bases and J lost 12 bases. Here the CDR3 reads CASSQDRGTRQFF. CDR3 DNA sequence: TGCGCCAGCAGCCAAGATCGGGGGACTAGGCAGTTCTTC.

V usage is TRBV28 and J usage is TRBJ2-7; D gene uncertain. The V end lost 3 bases, the J end lost 5 bases, and 11 bases lay between the germline ends. Germline lookup yields CDR1 MDHEN and CDR2 SYDVKM. CDR3 length: 13 residues. This chain's CDR3 is CASSFPPVDEQYF. CDR3 DNA: TGTGCCAGCAGTTTTCCCCCCGTCGACGAGCAGTACTTC.

The rearrangement links TRBV19 to TRBJ2-3, with D perhaps TRBD1 (6 bases). This CDR3 comprises 16 residues. Germline CDR1 and CDR2: LNHDA and SQIVND (reference sequence). Trimming cost V 6 bases and J 1 base, with 17 bases left between them. The CDR3 sequence is CASSPSGDIGTDTQYF. The CDR3 nucleotides read TGTGCCAGTAGCCCGTCCGGGGACATAGGCACAGATACGCAGTATTTT.

This chain connects TRBV5-1 to TRBJ2-7; D is unresolved. Trimming removed 3 bases from V and 5 bases from J, with 6 bases in between. CDR1 SGHRS and CDR2 YFSETQ come from the germline V gene. The CDR3 sequence is 11 residues long. The CDR3 loop reads CASSSFDEQYF. The CDR3 coding sequence is TGCGCCAGCAGCTCCTTCGACGAGCAGTACTTC.

The chain recombines TRBV6-5 with TRBJ1-5; 7 bases map to TRBD1. The CDR3 loop spans 15 amino acids. The V segment lost 4 bases and the J segment 2 bases; nucleotides outside the gene matches: 5. Germline V lookup: CDR1 MNHEY, CDR2 SVGAGI. CDR3 amino acids: CASSSGQEGNQPQHF. For the CDR3, the DNA is TGTGCCAGCAGTTCTGGACAGGAGGGCAATCAGCCCCAGCATTTT.

This clone showed up just once. The gene calls are TRBV27 and TRBJ2-7, with a weak D call TRBD1 (6 bases). Looked up from germline, CDR1 is MNHEY and CDR2 is SMNVEV (reference sequence). Deletions cut 3 bases from V and 0 bases from J, with 12 bases between. The CDR3 is made up of 15 amino acids. Written as DNA, the CDR3 is TGTGCCAGCAGTTTTGCGACAGGCAGCTCCTACGAGCAGTACTTC. Its translation is CASSFATGSSYEQYF.

The rearrangement links TRBV9 to TRBJ2-7, with TRBD1 matching over 10 bases. Germline V gene data show CDR1 as SGDLS and CDR2 as YYNGEE. The CDR3 extends over 16 amino acids. CDR3 nucleotide sequence: TGTGTAGGTGTGACAGGGGGCCGCTGGACCCCCTACGAGCAGTACGTC. Protein sequence: CVGVTGGRWTPYEQYV.

This clone is medium-sized in the sample. The chain has TRBV10-1 and TRBJ2-7, with a possible D match to TRBD1 (5 bases). The CDR3 runs 13 residues. V lost 7 bases and J lost 3, with 13 bases in between. Looked up from germline, CDR1 is WNHNN and CDR2 is SYGVQD (reference sequence). This chain's CDR3 is CASTDRALYEQYV. Here the CDR3 DNA reads TGCGCCAGCACAGACAGAGCCCTCTACGAGCAGTACGTC.

CDR3 in DNA: TGTGCCAGCAGTTTAGACGGGAGCTCCTATAATTCACCCCTCCACTTT. It translates to CASSLDGSSYNSPLHF. The rearrangement joins TRBV27 to TRBJ1-6; D remains ambiguous. Trimming removed 2 bases from V and 0 bases from J, with 8 bases in between. This CDR3 has 16 residues. Germline V CDR1 and CDR2: MNHEY, SMNVEV (reference sequence).

V usage is TRBV11-2 and J usage is TRBJ2-5, with 8 bases lining up with TRBD2. The V gene's germline CDR1 is SGHAT and CDR2 FQNNGV. This CDR3 contains 15 residues. Germline trimming cut 2 bases from V and 5 bases from J; bases unmatched to any gene: 7. CDR3 residues: CASSLSPGLVETQYF. CDR3 nucleotide sequence: TGTGCCAGCAGCTTATCCCCGGGACTAGTGGAGACCCAGTACTTC.

The chain has TRBV5-1 and TRBJ2-5; D not certain. Between the trimmed V and J ends, which lost 3 bases and 2 bases, there was a span of 8 bases. The CDR3 extends over 13 amino acids. The germline V gene has CDR1 SGHRS and CDR2 YFSETQ. The CDR3 DNA reads TGCGCCAGCAGCTCTCCCGCTCAAGAGACCCAGTACTTC. Amino acid sequence: CASSSPAQETQYF.

The CDR3 sequence: CASSLVTLGGSNQPQHF. For the CDR3, the DNA is TGTGCCAGCAGCTTGGTGACCCTGGGAGGTAGCAATCAGCCCCAGCATTTT. The chain couples TRBV5-5 to TRBJ1-5, with D unclear. CDR3 length: 17 residues. V was clipped by 0 bases and J by 0 bases, with 13 bases between them. Germline-derived CDR1 and CDR2 are SGHKS and YYEKEE (reference sequence).

There are a few counts of this clone. The V call is TRBV7-2, the J call TRBJ1-2; the D gene is possibly TRBD1 (5 bases). The CDR3 contains 12 residues. V lost 3 bases, J lost 8 bases, and 10 bases lay in between. The germline V gene has CDR1 SGHTA and CDR2 FQGNSA. CDR3 loop: CASSLGGYGYTF. The CDR3 DNA reads TGTGCCAGCAGCTTGGGGGGGTACGGCTACACCTTC.

The chain couples TRBV19 to TRBJ1-5; no firm D call. The CDR3 runs 16 residues. Deletions cut 1 base from V and 9 bases from J, with 19 bases between. The germline V gene has CDR1 LNHDA and CDR2 SQIVND (reference sequence). The CDR3 coding sequence is TGTGCCAGTAGTATAGGGGCCCAAGGTCGAGATCGGCCCCAGCATTTT. Amino acids: CASSIGAQGRDRPQHF.

The rearrangement links TRBV18 to TRBJ2-7, with a weak D call TRBD2 (7 bases). The CDR3 is made up of 17 amino acids. Germline CDR1 reads KGHSH; CDR2 reads LQKENI. Trimming took off 6 bases at V and 0 bases at J, with 21 bases between the two ends. The CDR3 DNA sequence: TGTGCCAGCTCCACCCAAGGGGGGGGCGGCACCTCCTACGAGCAGTACTTC. Its protein product is CASSTQGGGGTSYEQYF.

The chain couples TRBV19 to TRBJ1-3, with D uncertain. This CDR3 contains 14 residues. The ends were cut back, 6 bases at V and 0 bases at J, with 9 bases in the middle. In germline, CDR1 is LNHDA, CDR2 SQIVND (reference sequence). The CDR3 nucleotides read TGTGCCAGTAGGCTCTCTGGCTCTGGAAACACCATATATTTT. It encodes CASRLSGSGNTIYF.

The V and J genes are TRBV21-1 and TRBJ1-2; the table's D gene call, TRBD1, was not cross checked with the DNA. TRBV21-1 is annotated as a pseudogene. The CDR3 runs to 18 residues. CDR3 nucleotides: TGTGCCAGCAGTATAGACTTATTACCGGGACAGCTTAACTATGGCTACACCTTC. This translates into CASSIDLLPGQLNYGYTF.

There are a few counts of this clone. The genes are TRBV6-8 and TRBJ1-6, with D possibly TRBD1 on 5 matching bases. Trimming removed 2 bases at V and 10 bases at J, with 12 bases between. Germline CDR1 is MNHGY and CDR2 is SAAAGT. CDR3 length: 14 residues. The CDR3 region has the DNA TGTGCCAGCAGTTACCAGGGCGGAGGATCACCCCTCCACTTT. It encodes CASSYQGGGSPLHF.

The chain has TRBV7-3 and TRBJ2-2; D may match TRBD1 or TRBD2 (5 bases each). The CDR3 totals 15 residues. V lost 10 bases and J 7 bases, leaving 22 bases between the germline ends. Germline V lookup: CDR1 SGHTA, CDR2 FQGTGA. CDR3 nucleotides: TGTGCCATCCGAATCAGGGTAGGGGACGTCGGGGAGCTGTTTTTT. Translating gives CAIRIRVGDVGELFF.

J is TRBJ1-2 and V is TRBV9, with a tentative D call TRBD1 (5 bases). V was clipped by 0 bases and J by 7 bases, with 19 bases between them. Germline V gene lookup returns CDR1 SGDLS and CDR2 YYNGEE. The CDR3 covers 16 residues. CDR3 amino acids: CASSVGTALGVGGYTF. In nucleotides, the CDR3 is TGTGCCAGCAGCGTAGGCACAGCCTTAGGGGTGGGTGGCTACACCTTC.

The chain links TRBV11-2 to TRBJ1-6; perhaps TRBD1 as D (5 bases). Trimming cost V 5 bases and J 7 bases, with 15 bases left between them. The CDR3 consists of 15 residues. Germline lookup yields CDR1 SGHAT and CDR2 FQNNGV. CDR3 amino acids: CASSETGPQNSPLHF. The CDR3 DNA sequence: TGTGCCAGCAGCGAAACGGGACCGCAGAATTCACCCCTCCACTTT.